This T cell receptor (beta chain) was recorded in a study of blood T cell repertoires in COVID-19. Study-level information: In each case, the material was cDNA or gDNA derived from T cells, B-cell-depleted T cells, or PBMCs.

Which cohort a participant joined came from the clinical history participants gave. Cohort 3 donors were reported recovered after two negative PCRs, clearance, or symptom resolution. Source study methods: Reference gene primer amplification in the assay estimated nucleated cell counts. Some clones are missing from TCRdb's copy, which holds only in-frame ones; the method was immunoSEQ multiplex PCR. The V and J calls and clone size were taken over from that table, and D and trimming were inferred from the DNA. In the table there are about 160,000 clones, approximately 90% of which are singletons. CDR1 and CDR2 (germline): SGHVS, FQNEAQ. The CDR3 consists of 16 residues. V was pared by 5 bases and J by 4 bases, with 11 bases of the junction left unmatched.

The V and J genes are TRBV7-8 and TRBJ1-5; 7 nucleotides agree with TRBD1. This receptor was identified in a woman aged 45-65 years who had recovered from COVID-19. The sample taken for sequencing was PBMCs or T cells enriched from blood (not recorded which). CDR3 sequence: CASSLGTGTENQPQHF. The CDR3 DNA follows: TGTGCCAGCAGCCTAGGCACGGGGACAGAAAATCAGCCCCAGCATTTT.